Below, 13 T cell receptor beta chains from the same sample are listed, as sequenced in a study of shared T cell receptors in the human thymus. The table came from immunoSEQ multiplex PCR; TCRdb's copy has only in-frame clones and leaves some out. The sample contains some 760,000 clones, 80% to 90% of which appear only once. These sequences were also reported in another study, on human thymus T cells.

The sequencing sample was made of thymocytes. The receptors were sampled from a girl under three years old with a congenital heart defect.

This clone was counted a few times. This CDR3 is CARIFNKGATNEKLFF. The CDR3 DNA follows: TGTGCCAGAATATTTAACAAGGGGGCAACTAATGAAAAACTGTTTTTT. J is TRBJ1-4 and V is TRBV5-3; weak D call: TRBD1 (6 bases). TRBV5-3 is an ORF, and what it does is uncertain. This CDR3 region has 16 residues. Trimming took off 6 bases at V and 0 bases at J, with 15 bases between the two ends.

The gene calls are TRBV11-2 and TRBJ1-1; a weak D match, TRBD1 (6 bases). This CDR3 is built from 13 residues. The germline CDR1 and CDR2 sequences are SGHAT and FQNNGV. V gave up 8 bases and J gave up 5 bases, with 15 bases separating them. Here the CDR3 DNA reads TGTGCCAGCGGACCCCAGGGGTGGACTGAAGCTTTCTTT. Its protein product is CASGPQGWTEAFF.

V and J are TRBV5-5 and TRBJ1-5; D may be TRBD1 (5 bases). The CDR3 contains 16 residues. V lost 2 bases and J 7 bases, leaving 19 bases between the germline ends. Germline CDR1 reads SGHKS; CDR2 reads YYEKEE (reference sequence). The CDR3 sequence: CASSFRVGGSRQPQHF. The CDR3 DNA is TGTGCCAGCAGCTTCCGCGTCGGGGGAAGTAGGCAGCCCCAGCATTTT.

This clone turned up a few times. The V call is TRBV28, the J call TRBJ2-1; D perhaps matches TRBD2 (6 bases). V was clipped by 3 bases and J by 1 base, with 13 bases between them. CDR3 length: 16 residues. The germline V gene encodes CDR1 MDHEN and CDR2 SYDVKM. The CDR3 loop reads CASSFSGQSSYNEQFF. CDR3 coding DNA: TGTGCCAGCAGTTTTAGCGGTCAGTCTTCCTACAATGAGCAGTTCTTC.

CDR3 loop: CATLGQGPYEQYF. The CDR3 coding sequence is TGTGCCACCCTAGGACAGGGACCCTACGAGCAGTACTTC. The chain recombines TRBV10-3 with TRBJ2-7; 8 nucleotides agree with TRBD1. The CDR3 loop spans 13 amino acids. Germline values: CDR1 ENHRY, CDR2 SYGVKD. V shed 10 bases, J shed 2 bases, and the junction held 7 bases outside the gene matches.

This sequence joins TRBV28 and TRBJ2-3; tentative D call: TRBD2 (6 bases). The germline gives CDR1 MDHEN, CDR2 SYDVKM. Between the trimmed V and J ends, which lost 3 bases and 4 bases, there was a span of 17 bases. The CDR3 is 16 residues long. The CDR3 here is CASSFSGQGLPDTQYF. The CDR3 bases are TGTGCCAGCAGTTTTAGTGGGCAGGGACTCCCAGATACGCAGTATTTT.

This clone was recorded a few times. The chain is built from TRBV13 and TRBJ1-2; D uncertain. CDR1 PRHDT and CDR2 FYEKMQ come from the germline V gene (reference sequence). V was pared by 4 bases and J by 4 bases, with 7 bases between. The CDR3 extends over 12 amino acids. The CDR3 spells CASSSLCYGYTF. The CDR3 DNA reads as TGTGCCAGCAGCTCCCTCTGCTATGGCTACACCTTC.

CDR3 sequence reads: CASSRIPQDSSGNTIYF. CDR3 nucleotide sequence: TGTGCCAGCAGCCGAATTCCTCAAGACAGCTCTGGAAACACCATATATTTT. J is TRBJ1-3 and V is TRBV5-6, with D perhaps matching TRBD1 (5 bases). The CDR3 totals 17 residues. Between the trimmed V and J ends, which lost 4 bases and 0 bases, there was a span of 17 bases. Germline CDR1 SGHDT, CDR2 YYEEEE.

J is TRBJ1-2 and V is TRBV9, with D uncertain. V gave up 2 bases and J gave up 6 bases, with 11 bases separating them. CDR3 length: 13 residues. The germline gives CDR1 SGDLS, CDR2 YYNGEE. Written as DNA, the CDR3 is TGTGCCAGCAGCGTCGAGGGCTTGGATGGCTACACCTTC. It is translated as CASSVEGLDGYTF.

This chain uses TRBV18 with TRBJ1-1; possibly TRBD1 for D (6 bases). The germline gives CDR1 KGHSH, CDR2 LQKENI. Trimming removed 3 bases at V and 4 bases at J, with 18 bases between. This CDR3 contains 16 residues. CDR3 residues: CASSPEPGQRATEAFF. The CDR3 nucleotides are TGTGCCAGCTCACCTGAGCCGGGACAACGGGCCACTGAAGCTTTCTTT.

The chain is built from TRBV11-3 and TRBJ2-7; D gene unclear. The germline CDR1 and CDR2 sequences are SGHNT and YENEEA. Trimming took 5 bases from V and 6 from J, leaving 14 bases between them. The CDR3 consists of 13 residues. The CDR3 bases are TGTGCCAGCAGCCTTGATGTGTGGGCCGAGCAGTACTTC. It specifies CASSLDVWAEQYF.

On this clone itself: The same CDR3 can be traced to other DNA sequences in this sample. The gene calls are TRBV9 and TRBJ1-2, with 10 bases matching TRBD1. The trim removed 3 bases at V and 4 bases at J, leaving 0 bases unmatched. The CDR3 is made up of 13 amino acids. Germline V gives CDR1 SGDLS, CDR2 YYNGEE. CDR3 sequence (DNA): TGTGCCAGCAGCGGACAGGGGGCCTATGGCTACACCTTC. It encodes CASSGQGAYGYTF.

The genes are TRBV5-5 and TRBJ2-1; 10 positions match TRBD1. The CDR3 runs 16 residues. V shed 2 bases and J 6 bases; nucleotides not matched to a gene: 8. From germline, CDR1 is SGHKS and CDR2 YYEKEE (reference sequence). As DNA, the CDR3 is TGTGCCAGCAGCTTTAGCGGGACAGGGGAATTCAATGAGCAGTTCTTC. Its protein product is CASSFSGTGEFNEQFF.